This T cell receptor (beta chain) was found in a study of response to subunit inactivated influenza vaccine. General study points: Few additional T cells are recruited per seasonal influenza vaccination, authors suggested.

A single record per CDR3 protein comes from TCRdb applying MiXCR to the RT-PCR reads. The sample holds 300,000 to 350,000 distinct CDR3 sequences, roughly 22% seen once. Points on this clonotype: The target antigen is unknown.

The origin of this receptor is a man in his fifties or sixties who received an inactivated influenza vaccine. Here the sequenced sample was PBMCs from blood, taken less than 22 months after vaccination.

This CDR3 is CSARGDTPGNTGELFF. Here the CDR3 DNA reads TGCAGTGCCCGAGGGGACACCCCGGGGAACACCGGGGAGCTGTTTTTT. The genes are TRBV20-1 and TRBJ2-2, with TRBD1 as a possible D gene (6 bases). In germline, CDR1 is DFQATT, CDR2 SNEGSKA (reference sequence). This CDR3 has 16 residues. Trimming left V 6 bases short and J 1 base short, with 18 bases between.